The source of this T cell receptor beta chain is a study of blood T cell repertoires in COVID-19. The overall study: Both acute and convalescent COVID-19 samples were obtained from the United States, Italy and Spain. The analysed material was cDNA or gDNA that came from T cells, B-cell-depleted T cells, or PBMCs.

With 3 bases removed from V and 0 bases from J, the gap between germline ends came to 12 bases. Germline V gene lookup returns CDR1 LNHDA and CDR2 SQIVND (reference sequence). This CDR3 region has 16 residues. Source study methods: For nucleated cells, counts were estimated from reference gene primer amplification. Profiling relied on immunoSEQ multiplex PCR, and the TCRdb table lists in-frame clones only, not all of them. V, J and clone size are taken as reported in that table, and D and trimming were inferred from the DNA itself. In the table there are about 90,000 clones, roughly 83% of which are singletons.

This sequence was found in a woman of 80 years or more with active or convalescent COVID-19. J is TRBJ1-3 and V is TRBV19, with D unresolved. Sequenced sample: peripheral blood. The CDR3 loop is CASSIRQRSSGNTIYF. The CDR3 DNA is TGTGCCAGTAGTATCCGGCAGCGAAGCTCTGGAAACACCATATATTTT.